This T cell receptor beta chain came from a study of blood T cells in healthy people across ages. Study overall: Template switching retrieved approximately one barcoded beta molecule for each two T cells.

A sample-barcoded 5' primer and a J-beta primer mix were used in a second PCR of roughly 6 to 11 cycles. MiXCR was run by TCRdb on the 5' RACE reads, yielding one entry per CDR3 protein. The sample has 710,000 or so distinct CDR3 sequences; roughly 30% are singletons. Germline assignment: CDR1 MNHNY and CDR2 SVGAGI (reference sequence). CDR3 size: 15 residues. V lost 0 bases and J lost 7, with 12 bases in between. The chain joins TRBV6-6 to TRBJ1-4; maybe TRBD1 (5 bases). Sequencing was performed on blood. The clonotype was recovered from a woman over 75 in good health. The CDR3 DNA is TGTGCCAGCAGTTACTCAGGGCCGGGGGGTGAAAAACTGTTTTTT. Its protein product is CASSYSGPGGEKLFF.